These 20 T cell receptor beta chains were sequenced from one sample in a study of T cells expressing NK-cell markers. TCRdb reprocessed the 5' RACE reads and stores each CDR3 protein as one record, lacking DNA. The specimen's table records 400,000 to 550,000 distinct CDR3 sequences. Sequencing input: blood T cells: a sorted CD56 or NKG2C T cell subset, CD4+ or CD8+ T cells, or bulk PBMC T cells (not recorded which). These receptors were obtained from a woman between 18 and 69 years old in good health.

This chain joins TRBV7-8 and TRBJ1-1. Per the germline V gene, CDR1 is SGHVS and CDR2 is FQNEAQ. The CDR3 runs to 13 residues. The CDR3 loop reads CASSSTTNTEAFF. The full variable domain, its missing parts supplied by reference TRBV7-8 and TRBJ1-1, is GAGVSQSPRYKVAKRGQDVALRCDPISGHVSLFWYQQALGQGPEFLTYFQNEAQLDKSGLPSDRFFAERPEGSVSTLKIQRTQQEDSAVYLCASSSTTNTEAFFGQGTRLTVV.

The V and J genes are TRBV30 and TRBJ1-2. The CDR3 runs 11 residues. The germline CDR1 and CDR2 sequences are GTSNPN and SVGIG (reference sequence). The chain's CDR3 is CAWSWGDGYTF.

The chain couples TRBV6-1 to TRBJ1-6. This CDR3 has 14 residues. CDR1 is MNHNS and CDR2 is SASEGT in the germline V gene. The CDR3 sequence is CASTFDTDNSPLHF.

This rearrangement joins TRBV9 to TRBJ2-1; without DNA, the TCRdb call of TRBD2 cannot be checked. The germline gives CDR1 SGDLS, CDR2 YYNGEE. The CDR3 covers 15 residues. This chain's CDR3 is CASSPLVYSSDEQFF. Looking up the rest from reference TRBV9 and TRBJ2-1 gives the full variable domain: DSGVTQTPKHLITATGQRVTLRCSPRSGDLSVYWYQQSLDQGLQFLIQYYNGEERAKGNILERFSAQQFPDLHSELNLSSLELGDSALYFCASSPLVYSSDEQFFGPGTRLTVL.

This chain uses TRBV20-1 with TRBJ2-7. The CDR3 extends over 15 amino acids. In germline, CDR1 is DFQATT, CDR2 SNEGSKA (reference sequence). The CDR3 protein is CSARDIRRLTYEQYF.

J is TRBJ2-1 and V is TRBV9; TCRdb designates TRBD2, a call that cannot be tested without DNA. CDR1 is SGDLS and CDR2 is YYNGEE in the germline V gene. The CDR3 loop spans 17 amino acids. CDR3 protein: CASSTRLAGSSYNEQFF. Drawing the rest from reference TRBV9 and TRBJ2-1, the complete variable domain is DSGVTQTPKHLITATGQRVTLRCSPRSGDLSVYWYQQSLDQGLQFLIQYYNGEERAKGNILERFSAQQFPDLHSELNLSSLELGDSALYFCASSTRLAGSSYNEQFFGPGTRLTVL.

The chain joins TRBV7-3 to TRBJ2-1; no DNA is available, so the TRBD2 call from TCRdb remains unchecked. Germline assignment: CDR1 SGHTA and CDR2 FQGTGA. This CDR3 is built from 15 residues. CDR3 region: CASSLEPVALNEQFF.

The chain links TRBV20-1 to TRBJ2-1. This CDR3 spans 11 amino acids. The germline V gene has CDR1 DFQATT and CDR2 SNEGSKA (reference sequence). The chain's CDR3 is CSASTPTEQFF.

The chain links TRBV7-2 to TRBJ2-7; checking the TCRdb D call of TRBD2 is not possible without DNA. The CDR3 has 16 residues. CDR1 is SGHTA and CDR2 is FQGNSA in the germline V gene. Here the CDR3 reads CASSRELAGASYEQYF.

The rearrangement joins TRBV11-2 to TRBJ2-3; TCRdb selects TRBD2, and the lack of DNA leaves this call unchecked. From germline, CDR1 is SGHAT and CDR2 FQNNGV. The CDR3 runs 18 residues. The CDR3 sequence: CASRQTSGRAYFTDTQYF.

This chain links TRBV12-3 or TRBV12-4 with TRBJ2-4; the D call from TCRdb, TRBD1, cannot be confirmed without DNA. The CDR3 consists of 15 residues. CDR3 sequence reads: CASSLGAGGLNIQYF.

The CDR3 is CASSPPGAAANTGELFF. V usage is TRBV4-2 and J usage is TRBJ2-2; checking the TCRdb D call of TRBD1 is not possible without DNA. In germline, CDR1 is LGHNA, CDR2 YNFKEQ. This CDR3 comprises 17 residues.

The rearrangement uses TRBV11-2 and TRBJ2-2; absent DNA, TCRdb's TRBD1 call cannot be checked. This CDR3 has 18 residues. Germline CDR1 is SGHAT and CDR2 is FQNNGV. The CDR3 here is CASSSWVAGGAYTGELFF.

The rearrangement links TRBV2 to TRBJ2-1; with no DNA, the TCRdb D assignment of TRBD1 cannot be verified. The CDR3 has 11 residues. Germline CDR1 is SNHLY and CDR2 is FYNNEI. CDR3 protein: CASSTGIEQFF.

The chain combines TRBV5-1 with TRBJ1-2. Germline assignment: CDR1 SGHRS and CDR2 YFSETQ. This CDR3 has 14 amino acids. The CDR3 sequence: CASSLGQKPYGYTF.

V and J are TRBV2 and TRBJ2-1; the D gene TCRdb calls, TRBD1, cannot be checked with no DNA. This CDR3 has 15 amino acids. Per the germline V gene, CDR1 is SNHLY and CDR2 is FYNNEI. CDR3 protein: CASRRDLGLTDEQFF. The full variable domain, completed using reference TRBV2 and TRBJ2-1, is EPEVTQTPSHQVTQMGQEVILRCVPISNHLYFYWYRQILGQKVEFLVSFYNNEISEKSEIFDDQFSVERPDGSNFTLKIRSTKLEDSAMYFCASRRDLGLTDEQFFGPGTRLTVL.

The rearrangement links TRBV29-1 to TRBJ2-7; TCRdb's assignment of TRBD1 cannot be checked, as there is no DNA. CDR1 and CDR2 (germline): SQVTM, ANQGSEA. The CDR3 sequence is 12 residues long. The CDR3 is CSVAGRAYEQYF.

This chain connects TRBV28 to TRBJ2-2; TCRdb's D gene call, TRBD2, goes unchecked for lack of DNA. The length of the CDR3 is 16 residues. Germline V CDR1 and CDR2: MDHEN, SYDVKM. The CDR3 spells CASSLSPQTNTGELFF. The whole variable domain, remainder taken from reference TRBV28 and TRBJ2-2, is DVKVTQSSRYLVKRTGEKVFLECVQDMDHENMFWYRQDPGLGLRLIYFSYDVKMKEKGDIPEGYSVSREKKERFSLILESASTNQTSMYLCASSLSPQTNTGELFFGEGSRLTVL.

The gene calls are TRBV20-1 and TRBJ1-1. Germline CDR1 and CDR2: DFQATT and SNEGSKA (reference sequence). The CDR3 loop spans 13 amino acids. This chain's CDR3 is CSARRVRNTEAFF.

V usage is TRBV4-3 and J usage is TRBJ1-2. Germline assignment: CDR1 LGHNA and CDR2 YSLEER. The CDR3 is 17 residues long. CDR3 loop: CASSQDIPATPNYGYTF.